The 17 T cell receptor beta chains below were found in one sample sequenced in a study of cytomegalovirus exposure and HLA in healthy donors (dated by TCRdb to about 2017). Library preparation was by the immunoSEQ multiplex PCR assay. The table was pulled from immuneACCESS by TCRdb, which kept in-frame rearrangements only. Such tables lose some clones; where checked, under half of the loss comes from unresolved V genes, and the rest has no known cause. The sample includes around 350,000 clones, with 80% to 90% observed a single time. Over 0.75% of the sample goes to the ten largest clones. The sequencing input was PBMCs. These receptors were collected from a woman between 18 and 29 years old in good health and CMV-seronegative.

This chain connects TRBV7-9 to TRBJ2-5; TRBD1 aligns across 10 bases. The J segment lost 3 bases and the V segment lost 5 bases, leaving 3 bases of the junction unmatched. The germline gives CDR1 SEHNR, CDR2 FQNEAQ (reference sequence). The CDR3 has 14 amino acids. The CDR3 spells CASSPDRGEETQYF. In nucleotides, the CDR3 is TGTGCCAGCAGCCCGGACAGGGGGGAAGAGACCCAGTACTTC.

This clone was found a few times. This sequence joins TRBV6-4 and TRBJ2-3; 10 bases match TRBD2. V was pared by 6 bases and J by 6 bases, with 9 bases of the junction left unmatched. Germline CDR1 and CDR2: MRHNA and SNTAGT. The CDR3 spans 15 residues. CDR3 residues: CASRALAGSGDTQYF. The CDR3 bases are TGTGCCAGCAGGGCACTAGCGGGGTCAGGGGATACGCAGTATTTT.

This sequence joins TRBV27 and TRBJ2-4; TRBD1 matches 8 bases. V lost 9 bases, J lost 1 base, and 8 bases stayed unmatched. This CDR3 has 15 amino acids. Germline loops: CDR1 MNHEY, CDR2 SMNVEV (reference sequence). The DNA for the CDR3 is TGTGCCAGTTCGTTCCGGGACAGGGCCAAAAACATTCAGTACTTC. It is translated as CASSFRDRAKNIQYF.

The V and J genes are TRBV5-3 and TRBJ1-5, with D tentatively TRBD1 (6 bases). TRBV5-3 is classed as an ORF, of uncertain function. The CDR3 spans 15 residues. V was pared by 0 bases and J by 4 bases, with 11 bases between. The DNA of the CDR3 is TGTGCCAGAAGCTTGGTGTGCAGGGGTAATCAGCCCCAGCATTTT. Protein product: CARSLVCRGNQPQHF.

The rearrangement uses TRBV28 and TRBJ2-7; 13 bases are a match to TRBD2. The V segment lost 4 bases and the J segment 0 bases; nucleotides outside the gene matches: 9. CDR3 length: 18 amino acids. The germline V gene has CDR1 MDHEN and CDR2 SYDVKM. CDR3 sequence reads: CASSSPGTSGTYSYEQYF. CDR3 in DNA: TGTGCCAGCAGTTCCCCCGGGACTAGCGGGACCTACTCCTACGAGCAGTACTTC.

The chain combines TRBV28 with TRBJ2-6; D not certain. Germline CDR1 and CDR2: MDHEN and SYDVKM. V was clipped by 5 bases and J by 0 bases, with 5 bases between them. CDR3 length: 14 residues. The CDR3 coding sequence is TGTGCCAGCAGTCCAAACTCTGGGGCCAACGTCCTGACTTTC. The encoded protein is CASSPNSGANVLTF. Full variable domain (remainder filled in from reference TRBV28 and TRBJ2-6): DVKVTQSSRYLVKRTGEKVFLECVQDMDHENMFWYRQDPGLGLRLIYFSYDVKMKEKGDIPEGYSVSREKKERFSLILESASTNQTSMYLCASSPNSGANVLTFGAGSRLTVL.

V and J are TRBV5-1 and TRBJ2-1, with 11 bases that match TRBD2. The CDR3 is 17 residues long. CDR1 is SGHRS, CDR2 YFSETQ, per germline. V lost 3 bases, J lost 3 bases, and 8 bases stayed unmatched. The CDR3 region has the DNA TGCGCCAGCAGCTATATTAGCGGGGGGGCCAACTACAATGAGCAGTTCTTC. Its translation: CASSYISGGANYNEQFF. Filled out from reference TRBV5-1 and TRBJ2-1, the complete variable domain reads KAGVTQTPRYLIKTRGQQVTLSCSPISGHRSVSWYQQTPGQGLQFLFEYFSETQRNKGNFPGRFSGRQFSNSRSEMNVSTLELGDSALYLCASSYISGGANYNEQFFGPGTRLTVL.

V and J are TRBV6-5 and TRBJ2-1, with D tentatively TRBD1 (6 bases). CDR1 and CDR2 (germline): MNHEY, SVGAGI. This CDR3 region has 15 residues. Between the trimmed V and J ends, which lost 4 bases and 0 bases, there was a span of 10 bases. In DNA form, the CDR3 reads TGTGCCAGCAGTTTAACAGGGAGCTCCTACAATGAGCAGTTCTTC. The encoded protein is CASSLTGSSYNEQFF.

CDR3: CASSVTWGRGIQETQYF. CDR3 nucleotides: TGTGCCAGCAGCGTCACCTGGGGGAGGGGCATACAAGAGACCCAGTACTTC. This chain connects TRBV9 to TRBJ2-5; 7 bases agree with TRBD2. The length of the CDR3 is 17 residues. J lost 2 bases, V lost 2 bases, and 12 bases had no gene match. CDR1 is SGDLS, CDR2 YYNGEE, per germline.

This chain uses TRBV27 with TRBJ2-3; no definite D call. The V and J ends lost 5 bases and 2 bases respectively, with 11 bases between them. Germline CDR1 and CDR2: MNHEY and SMNVEV (reference sequence). This CDR3 comprises 14 residues. The CDR3 DNA sequence: TGTGCCAGCAGTCGGTTTGATTTCACAGATACGCAGTATTTT. It translates to CASSRFDFTDTQYF.

The J gene is TRBJ1-1, the V gene TRBV18; D may be TRBD1 (5 bases). This CDR3 has 12 amino acids. V dropped 6 bases and J dropped 3 bases, with 8 bases sitting between them. Germline V gene data show CDR1 as KGHSH and CDR2 as LQKENI. DNA of the CDR3: TGTGCCAGCTCTCCGGGGGACACTGAAGCTTTCTTT. This encodes CASSPGDTEAFF.

V and J are TRBV11-2 and TRBJ2-2; no clear D gene. The CDR3 contains 11 residues. CDR1 and CDR2 from the germline V gene are SGHAT and FQNNGV. Trimming removed 1 base at V and 8 bases at J, with 2 bases between. DNA of the CDR3: TGTGCCAGCAGCTTAGCAGGGGAGCTGTTTTTT. It yields the protein CASSLAGELFF.

V and J are TRBV27 and TRBJ2-5, with D perhaps matching TRBD2 (5 bases). Germline-derived CDR1 and CDR2 are MNHEY and SMNVEV (reference sequence). CDR3 size: 14 residues. V lost 3 bases and J lost 5, with 13 bases in between. Written as DNA, the CDR3 is TGTGCCAGCAGTTTTCTAGCTCCTGGGGAGACCCAGTACTTC. It codes for CASSFLAPGETQYF.

The rearrangement links TRBV4-1 to TRBJ2-1; 9 nucleotides align to TRBD2. Trimming removed 0 bases from V and 2 bases from J; junction bases left unmatched: 5. This CDR3 comprises 17 residues. Germline V gene sequence: CDR1 MGHRA, CDR2 YSYEKL. The CDR3 nucleotides are TGCGCCAGCAGCCAAGATACGGCGGGAGGGACCTACAATGAGCAGTTCTTC. This codes for CASSQDTAGGTYNEQFF.

This clone has only a few counts. This chain links TRBV6-4 with TRBJ2-3; the match to TRBD2 covers 10 bases. The CDR3 is 16 residues long. The V and J ends lost 6 bases and 2 bases, in that order; junction bases with no gene match: 8. The germline V gene has CDR1 MRHNA and CDR2 SNTAGT. This CDR3 is CASSDASGGNTDTQYF. Here the CDR3 DNA reads TGTGCCAGCAGCGACGCTAGCGGGGGCAACACAGATACGCAGTATTTT.

The chain recombines TRBV18 with TRBJ2-1; 9 bases map to TRBD2. The junction had 10 bases not matched to a gene; V was cut back by 6 bases and J by 10 bases. The germline V gene encodes CDR1 KGHSH and CDR2 LQKENI. This CDR3 is built from 14 residues. CDR3 residues: CASSSSGGFREQFF. DNA of the CDR3: TGTGCCAGCTCGTCAAGCGGGGGGTTCAGGGAGCAGTTCTTC.

The DNA of the CDR3 is TGTGCCAGCTCACCTATGACAGGGGCCCTCAACACTGAAGCTTTCTTT. It is translated as CASSPMTGALNTEAFF. This chain uses TRBV18 with TRBJ1-1, with 8 bases aligning to TRBD1. This CDR3 contains 16 residues. J lost 2 bases, V lost 3 bases, and 8 bases had no gene match. CDR1 is KGHSH and CDR2 is LQKENI in the germline V gene.